This T cell receptor beta chain was observed in a study of CD8 T cells in Susac syndrome. It was with random hexamers that 0.5 to 1 ug RNA was reverse transcribed. By means of immunoSEQ multiplex PCR, TCR beta CDR3 spanning 54 Vbeta and 13 Jbeta underwent amplification. TCRdb redid the calling of the immunoSEQ multiplex PCR reads with MiXCR, one entry per CDR3 protein. This sample has 200,000 to 300,000 distinct CDR3 sequences; 90% to 96% occur once, and the top ten carry 0.1%. Germline V lookup: CDR1 SNHLY, CDR2 FYNNEI. The CDR3 has 16 residues. Trimming removed 7 bases at V and 7 bases at J, with 23 bases between. The diagnostic criteria were recently defined, and patients with Susac syndrome met them for definite or probable disease. Negative isolation was used for CD8+ and CD4+ T cells and FACS enrichment for TEMRA cells.

Material: CD4+ T cells from PBMCs. This chain joins TRBV2 and TRBJ1-5; D gene uncertain. This sequence originates from a human donor with Susac syndrome. For the CDR3, the DNA is TGTGCCAGCACCCTCCTCCCCAGAACCCTAGTACAGCCCCAGCATTTT. Protein: CASTLLPRTLVQPQHF.